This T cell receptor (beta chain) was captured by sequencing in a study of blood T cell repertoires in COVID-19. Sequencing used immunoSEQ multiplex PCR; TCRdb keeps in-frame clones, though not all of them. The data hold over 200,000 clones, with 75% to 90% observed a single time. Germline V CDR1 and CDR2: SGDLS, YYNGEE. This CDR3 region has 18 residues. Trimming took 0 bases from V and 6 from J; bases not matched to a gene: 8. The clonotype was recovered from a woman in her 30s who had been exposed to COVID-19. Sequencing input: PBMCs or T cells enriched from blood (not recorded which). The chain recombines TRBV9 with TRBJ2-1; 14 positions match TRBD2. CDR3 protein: CASSVATGTSGSPNEQFF. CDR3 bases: TGTGCCAGCAGCGTAGCCACGGGGACTAGCGGGAGTCCCAATGAGCAGTTCTTC.